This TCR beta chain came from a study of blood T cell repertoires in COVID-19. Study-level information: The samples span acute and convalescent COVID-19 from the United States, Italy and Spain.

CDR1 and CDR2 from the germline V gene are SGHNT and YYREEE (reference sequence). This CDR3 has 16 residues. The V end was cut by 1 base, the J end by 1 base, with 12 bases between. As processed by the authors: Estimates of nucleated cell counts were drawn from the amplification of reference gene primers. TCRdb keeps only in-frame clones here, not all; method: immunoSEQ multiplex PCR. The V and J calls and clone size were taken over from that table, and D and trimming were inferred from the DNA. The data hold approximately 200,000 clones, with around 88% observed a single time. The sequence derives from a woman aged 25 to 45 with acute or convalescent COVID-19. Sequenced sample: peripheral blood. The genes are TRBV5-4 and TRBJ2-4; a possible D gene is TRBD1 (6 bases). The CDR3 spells CASSLRGQGAKNIQYF. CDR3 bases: TGTGCCAGCAGCTTGCGCGGGCAGGGGGCCAAAAACATTCAGTACTTC.